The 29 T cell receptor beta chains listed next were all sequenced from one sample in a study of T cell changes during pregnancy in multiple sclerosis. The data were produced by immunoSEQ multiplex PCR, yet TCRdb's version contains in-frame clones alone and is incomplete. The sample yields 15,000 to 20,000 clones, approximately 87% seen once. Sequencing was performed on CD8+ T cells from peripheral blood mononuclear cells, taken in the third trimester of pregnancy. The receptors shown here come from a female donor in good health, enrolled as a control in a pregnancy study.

The DNA for the CDR3 is TGTGCCAGCAGTGACGGGGCTGCAAACACCGGGGAGCTGTTTTTT. Its protein product is CASSDGAANTGELFF. The chain carries TRBV6-4 and TRBJ2-2; possibly TRBD1 for D (5 bases). Germline CDR1 reads MRHNA; CDR2 reads SNTAGT. The CDR3 consists of 15 residues. V lost 2 bases, J lost 2 bases, and 9 bases lay in between.

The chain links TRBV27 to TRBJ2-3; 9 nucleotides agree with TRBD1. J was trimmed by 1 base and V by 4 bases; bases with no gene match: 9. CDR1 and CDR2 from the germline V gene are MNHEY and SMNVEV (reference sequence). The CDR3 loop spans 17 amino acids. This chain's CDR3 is CASSSTGGRGGTDTQYF. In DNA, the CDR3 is TGTGCCAGCAGTTCCACAGGGGGCAGGGGCGGCACAGATACGCAGTATTTT.

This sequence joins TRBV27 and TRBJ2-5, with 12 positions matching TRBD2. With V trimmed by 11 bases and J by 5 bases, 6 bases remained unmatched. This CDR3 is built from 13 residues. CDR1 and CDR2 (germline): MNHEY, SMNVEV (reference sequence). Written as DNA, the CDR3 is TGTGCCGCTGGGCTAGCGGGGGGGGAGACCCAGTACTTC. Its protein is CAAGLAGGETQYF.

For the CDR3, the DNA is TGTGCCAGCAGTGTAGGTCAGGGAGGGTTTCAGCCCCAGCATTTT. Its translation is CASSVGQGGFQPQHF. V and J are TRBV2 and TRBJ1-5; D might be TRBD1 (5 bases). The CDR3 consists of 15 residues. Trimming cost V 4 bases and J 6 bases, with 16 bases left between them. Germline V lookup: CDR1 SNHLY, CDR2 FYNNEI.

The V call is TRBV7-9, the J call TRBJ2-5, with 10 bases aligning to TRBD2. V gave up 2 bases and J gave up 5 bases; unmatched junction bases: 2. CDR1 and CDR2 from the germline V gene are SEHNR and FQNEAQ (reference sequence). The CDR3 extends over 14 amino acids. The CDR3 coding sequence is TGTGCCAGCAGCTTATCTAGCGGGAGTGAGACCCAGTACTTC. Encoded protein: CASSLSSGSETQYF.

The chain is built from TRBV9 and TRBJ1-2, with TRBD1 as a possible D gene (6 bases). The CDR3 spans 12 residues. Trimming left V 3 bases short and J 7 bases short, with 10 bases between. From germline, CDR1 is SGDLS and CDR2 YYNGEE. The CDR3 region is CASSAQGFGYTF. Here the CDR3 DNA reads TGTGCCAGCAGCGCACAGGGTTTTGGCTACACCTTC.

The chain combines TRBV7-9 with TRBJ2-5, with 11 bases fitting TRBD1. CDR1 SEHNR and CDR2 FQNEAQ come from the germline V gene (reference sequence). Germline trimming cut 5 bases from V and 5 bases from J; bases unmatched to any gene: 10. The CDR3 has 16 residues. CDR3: CASSNWDRGGTETQYF. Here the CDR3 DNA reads TGTGCCAGCAGCAACTGGGACAGGGGGGGGACGGAGACCCAGTACTTC.

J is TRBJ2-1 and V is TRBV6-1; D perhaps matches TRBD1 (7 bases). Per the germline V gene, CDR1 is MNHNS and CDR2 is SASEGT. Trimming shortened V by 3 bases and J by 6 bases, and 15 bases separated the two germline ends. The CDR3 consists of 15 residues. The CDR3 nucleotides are TGTGCCAGCAGTGAGTCGGAGGGGGCAGGCAATGAGCAGTTCTTC. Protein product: CASSESEGAGNEQFF.

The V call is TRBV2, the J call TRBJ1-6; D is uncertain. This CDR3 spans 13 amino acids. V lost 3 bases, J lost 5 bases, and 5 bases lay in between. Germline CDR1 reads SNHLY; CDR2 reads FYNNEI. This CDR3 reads CASSDGDNSPLHF. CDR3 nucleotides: TGTGCCAGCAGTGACGGGGATAATTCACCCCTCCACTTT.

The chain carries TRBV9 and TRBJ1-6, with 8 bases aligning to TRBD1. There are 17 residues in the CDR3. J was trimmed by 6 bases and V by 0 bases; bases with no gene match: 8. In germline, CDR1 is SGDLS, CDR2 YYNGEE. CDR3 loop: CASSVEERGTGNSPLHF. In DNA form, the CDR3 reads TGTGCCAGCAGCGTAGAGGAGCGCGGGACAGGTAATTCACCCCTCCACTTT.

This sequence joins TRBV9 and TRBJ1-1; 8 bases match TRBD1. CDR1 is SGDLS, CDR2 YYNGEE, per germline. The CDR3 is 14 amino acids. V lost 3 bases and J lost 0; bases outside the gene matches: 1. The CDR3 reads CASSEGQVNTEAFF. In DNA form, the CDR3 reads TGTGCCAGCAGCGAGGGACAGGTGAACACTGAAGCTTTCTTT.

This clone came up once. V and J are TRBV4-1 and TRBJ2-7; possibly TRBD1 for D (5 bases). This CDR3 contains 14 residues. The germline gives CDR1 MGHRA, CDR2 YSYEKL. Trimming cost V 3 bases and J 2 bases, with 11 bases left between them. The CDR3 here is CASSHRVDTYEQYF. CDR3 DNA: TGCGCCAGCAGCCATAGAGTGGACACCTACGAGCAGTACTTC.

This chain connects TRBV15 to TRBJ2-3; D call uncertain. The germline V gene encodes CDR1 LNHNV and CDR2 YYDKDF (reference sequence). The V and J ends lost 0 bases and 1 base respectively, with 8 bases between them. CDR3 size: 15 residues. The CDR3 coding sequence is TGTGCCACCAGCAGAGAGTCAGGTCGCACAGATACGCAGTATTTT. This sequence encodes CATSRESGRTDTQYF.

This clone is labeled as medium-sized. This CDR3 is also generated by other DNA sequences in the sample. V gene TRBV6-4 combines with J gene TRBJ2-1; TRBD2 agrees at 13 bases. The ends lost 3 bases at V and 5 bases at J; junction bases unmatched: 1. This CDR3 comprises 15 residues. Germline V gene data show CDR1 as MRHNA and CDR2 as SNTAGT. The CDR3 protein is CASSELAGGHNEQFF. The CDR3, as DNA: TGTGCCAGCAGTGAACTAGCGGGAGGGCACAATGAGCAGTTCTTC.

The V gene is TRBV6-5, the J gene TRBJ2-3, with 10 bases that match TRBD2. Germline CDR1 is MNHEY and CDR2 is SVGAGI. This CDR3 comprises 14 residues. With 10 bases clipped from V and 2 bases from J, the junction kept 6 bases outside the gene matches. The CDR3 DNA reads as TGTGCCACCGAGCGGGGGGGCCCCACAGATACGCAGTATTTT. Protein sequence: CATERGGPTDTQYF.

The CDR3 nucleotides read TGTGCCAGCAGTGACTCGACCAGGCATGTGTTCAACTCCGATACGCAGTATTTT. Its protein product is CASSDSTRHVFNSDTQYF. V gene TRBV6-4 combines with J gene TRBJ2-3, with no clear D. Germline CDR1 MRHNA, CDR2 SNTAGT. Trimming took 0 bases from V and 6 from J, leaving 22 bases between them. The CDR3 is 18 amino acids.

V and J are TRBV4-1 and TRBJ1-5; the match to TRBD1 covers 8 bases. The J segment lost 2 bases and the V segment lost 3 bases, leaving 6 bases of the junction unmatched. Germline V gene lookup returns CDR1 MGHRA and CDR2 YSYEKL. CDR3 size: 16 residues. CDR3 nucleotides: TGCGCCAGCAGCCACGGTGCGGGACAGGGCAATCAGCCCCAGCATTTT. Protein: CASSHGAGQGNQPQHF.

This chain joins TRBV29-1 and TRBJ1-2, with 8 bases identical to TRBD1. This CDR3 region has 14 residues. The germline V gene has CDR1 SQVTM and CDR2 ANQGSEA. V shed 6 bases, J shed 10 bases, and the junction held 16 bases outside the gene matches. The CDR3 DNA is TGCAGCGTCAGATCAACAGGGGGAGTGATTGACTACACCTTC. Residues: CSVRSTGGVIDYTF.

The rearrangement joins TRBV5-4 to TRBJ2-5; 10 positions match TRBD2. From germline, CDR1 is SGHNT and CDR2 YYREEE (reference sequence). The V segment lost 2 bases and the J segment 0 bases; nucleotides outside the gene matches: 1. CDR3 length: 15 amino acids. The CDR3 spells CASSLGLADQETQYF. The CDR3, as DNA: TGTGCCAGCAGCTTAGGACTAGCGGACCAAGAGACCCAGTACTTC. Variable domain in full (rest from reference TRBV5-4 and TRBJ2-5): ETGVTQSPTHLIKTRGQQVTLRCSSQSGHNTVSWYQQALGQGPQFIFQYYREEENGRGNFPPRFSGLQFPNYSSELNVNALELDDSALYLCASSLGLADQETQYFGPGTRLLVL.

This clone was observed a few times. CDR3 residues: CASSLLGSGASHEQYF. Here the CDR3 DNA reads TGTGCCAGCAGCCTACTGGGTTCAGGGGCCAGCCACGAGCAGTACTTC. V usage is TRBV6-6 and J usage is TRBJ2-7; D is possibly TRBD1 (6 bases). Germline CDR1 MNHNY, CDR2 SVGAGI (reference sequence). The CDR3 spans 16 residues. V shed 6 bases and J shed 5 bases, with 23 bases lying between them.

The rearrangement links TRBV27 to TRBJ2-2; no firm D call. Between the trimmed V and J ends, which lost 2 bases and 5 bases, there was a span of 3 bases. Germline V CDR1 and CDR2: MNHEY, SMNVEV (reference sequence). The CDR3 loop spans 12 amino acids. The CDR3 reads CASSLLTGELFF. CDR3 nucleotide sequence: TGTGCCAGCAGTTTACTGACCGGGGAGCTGTTTTTT.

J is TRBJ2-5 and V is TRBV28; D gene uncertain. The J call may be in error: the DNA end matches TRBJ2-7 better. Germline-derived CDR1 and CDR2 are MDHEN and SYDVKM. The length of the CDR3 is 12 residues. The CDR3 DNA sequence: TGTGCCAGCAGTCCTCGGAACTACGAGCAGTACTTC. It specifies CASSPRNYEQYF.

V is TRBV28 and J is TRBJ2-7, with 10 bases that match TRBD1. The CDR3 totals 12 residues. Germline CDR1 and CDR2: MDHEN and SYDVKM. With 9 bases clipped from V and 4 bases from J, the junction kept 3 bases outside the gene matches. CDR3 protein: CASGTGVYEQYF. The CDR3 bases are TGTGCCAGTGGGACAGGGGTATACGAGCAGTACTTC.

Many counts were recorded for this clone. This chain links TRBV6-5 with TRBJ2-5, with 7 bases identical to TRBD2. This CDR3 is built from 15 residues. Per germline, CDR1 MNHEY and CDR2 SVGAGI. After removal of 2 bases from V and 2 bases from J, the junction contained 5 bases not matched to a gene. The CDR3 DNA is TGTGCCAGCAGTTACAGCTGGGGGGGACAAGAGACCCAGTACTTC. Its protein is CASSYSWGGQETQYF.

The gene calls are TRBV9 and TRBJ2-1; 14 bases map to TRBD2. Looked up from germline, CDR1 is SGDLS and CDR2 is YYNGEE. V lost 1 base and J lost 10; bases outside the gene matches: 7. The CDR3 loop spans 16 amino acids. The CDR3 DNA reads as TGTGCCAGCAGCGTATTGCCGGGACTAGCGGGAGCGGAGCAGTTCTTC. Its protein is CASSVLPGLAGAEQFF. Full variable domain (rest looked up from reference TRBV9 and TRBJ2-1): DSGVTQTPKHLITATGQRVTLRCSPRSGDLSVYWYQQSLDQGLQFLIQYYNGEERAKGNILERFSAQQFPDLHSELNLSSLELGDSALYFCASSVLPGLAGAEQFFGPGTRLTVL.

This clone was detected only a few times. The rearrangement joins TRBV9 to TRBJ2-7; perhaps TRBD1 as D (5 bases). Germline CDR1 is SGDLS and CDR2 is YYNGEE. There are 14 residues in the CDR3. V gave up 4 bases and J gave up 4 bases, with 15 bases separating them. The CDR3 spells CASSSKGVGYEQYF. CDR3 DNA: TGTGCCAGCAGCTCTAAAGGGGTGGGGTACGAGCAGTACTTC.

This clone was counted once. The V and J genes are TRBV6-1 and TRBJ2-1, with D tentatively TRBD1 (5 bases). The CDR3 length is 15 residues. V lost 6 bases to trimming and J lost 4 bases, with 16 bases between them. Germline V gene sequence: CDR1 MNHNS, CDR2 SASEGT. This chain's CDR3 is CASSQDSGGYNEQFF. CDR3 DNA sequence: TGTGCCAGCAGCCAAGACAGTGGTGGATACAATGAGCAGTTCTTC.

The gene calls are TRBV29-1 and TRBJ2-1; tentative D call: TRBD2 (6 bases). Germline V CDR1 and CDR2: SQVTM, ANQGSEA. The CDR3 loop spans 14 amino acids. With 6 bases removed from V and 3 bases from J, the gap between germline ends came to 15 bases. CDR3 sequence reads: CSVPGSGDYNEQFF. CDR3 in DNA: TGCAGCGTCCCGGGTAGCGGAGACTACAATGAGCAGTTCTTC.

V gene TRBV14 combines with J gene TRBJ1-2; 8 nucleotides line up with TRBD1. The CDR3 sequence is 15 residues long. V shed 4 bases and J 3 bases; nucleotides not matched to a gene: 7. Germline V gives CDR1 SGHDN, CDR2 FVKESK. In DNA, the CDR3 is TGTGCCAGCAGCCGACAGGGGCTACCGCACTATGGCTACACCTTC. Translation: CASSRQGLPHYGYTF.